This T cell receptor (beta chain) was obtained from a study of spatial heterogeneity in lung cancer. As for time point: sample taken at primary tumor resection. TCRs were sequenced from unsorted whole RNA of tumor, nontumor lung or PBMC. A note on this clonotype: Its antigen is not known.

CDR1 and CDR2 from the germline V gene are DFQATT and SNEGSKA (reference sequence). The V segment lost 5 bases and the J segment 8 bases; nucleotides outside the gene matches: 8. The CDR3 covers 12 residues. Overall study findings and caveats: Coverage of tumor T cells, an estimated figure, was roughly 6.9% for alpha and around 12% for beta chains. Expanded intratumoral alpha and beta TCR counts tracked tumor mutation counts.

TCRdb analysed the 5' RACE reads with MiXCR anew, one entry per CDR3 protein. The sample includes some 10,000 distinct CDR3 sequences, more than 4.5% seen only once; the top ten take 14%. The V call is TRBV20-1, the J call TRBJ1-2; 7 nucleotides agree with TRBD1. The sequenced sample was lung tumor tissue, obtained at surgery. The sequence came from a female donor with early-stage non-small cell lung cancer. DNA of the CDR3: TGCAGTGCTCCTATCACAGGGGTCGGCTACACCTTC. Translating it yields CSAPITGVGYTF.